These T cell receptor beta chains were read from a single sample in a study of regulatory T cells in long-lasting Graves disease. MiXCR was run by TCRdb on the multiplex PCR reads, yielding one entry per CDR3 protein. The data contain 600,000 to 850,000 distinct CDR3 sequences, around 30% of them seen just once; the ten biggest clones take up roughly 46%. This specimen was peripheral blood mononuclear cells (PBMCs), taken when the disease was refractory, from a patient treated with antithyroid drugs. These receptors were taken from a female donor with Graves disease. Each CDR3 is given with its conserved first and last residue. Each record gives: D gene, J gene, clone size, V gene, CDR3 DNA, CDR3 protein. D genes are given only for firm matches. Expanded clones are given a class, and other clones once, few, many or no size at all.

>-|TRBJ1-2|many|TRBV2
TGTGCCAGCAGTGGTGCGGGGGGCAGGGATGGCTACACCTTC
CASSGAGGRDGYTF
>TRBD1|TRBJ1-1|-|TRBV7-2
TGTGCCAGCAGCTTAAGGGGGCGCTTTGGGGGGACTGAAGCTTTCTTT
CASSLRGRFGGTEAFF
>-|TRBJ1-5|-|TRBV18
TGTGCCAGCTCACCGAGGGAGGCCAATCAGCCCCAGCATTTT
CASSPREANQPQHF
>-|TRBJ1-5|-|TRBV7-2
TGTGCCAGCAGCTTAGGCCCCTTTCAGCCCCAGCATTTT
CASSLGPFQPQHF
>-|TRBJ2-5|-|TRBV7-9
TGTGCCAGCAGCTTAGCTGTTACAGGGCTTGGGGAGACCCAGTACTTC
CASSLAVTGLGETQYF
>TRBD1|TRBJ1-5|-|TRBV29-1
TGCGCAGGGGGCGGTCAGCCCCAGCATTTT
CAGGGQPQHF
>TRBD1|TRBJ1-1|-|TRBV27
TGTGCCAGCAGTTTAGGCAGGGGGCTAAGTCGGGCCACTGAAGCTTTCTTT
CASSLGRGLSRATEAFF
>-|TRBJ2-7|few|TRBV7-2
TGTGCCAGCAGCTTAGTGGCGAACTACGAGCAGTACTTC
CASSLVANYEQYF
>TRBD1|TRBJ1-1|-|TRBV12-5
TGTGCTAGTGGTTTGAGAATCCGGGACAGGGCCCCAAAGACTTCGTTT
CASGLRIRDRAPKTSF
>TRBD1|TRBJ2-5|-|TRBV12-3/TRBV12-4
TGTGCCAGCAGTTTAGCCGGGACAGGGTGGACCCAGTACTTC
CASSLAGTGWTQYF
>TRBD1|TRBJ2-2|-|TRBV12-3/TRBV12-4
TGTGCCAGCAGTCAAGACAGGGTTCTGAACACCGGGGAGCTGTTTTTT
CASSQDRVLNTGELFF
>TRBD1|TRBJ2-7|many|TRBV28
TGTTCTATCCGCGGACAGGGGATCTACGAGCAGTACTTC
CSIRGQGIYEQYF
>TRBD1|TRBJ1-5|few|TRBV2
TGTGCCAGCAGTGATACGCTATGGGACAGGGCCAAACAGCCCCAGCATTTT
CASSDTLWDRAKQPQHF
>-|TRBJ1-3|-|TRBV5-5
TGTGCCAGCAGCTTGGTCCCAGGGAAGAGCTCTGGAAACACCATATATTTT
CASSLVPGKSSGNTIYF
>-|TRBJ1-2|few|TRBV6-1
TGTGCCAGCAGTGAAATGGGGCTCGGCTACACCTTC
CASSEMGLGYTF
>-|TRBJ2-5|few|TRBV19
TGTGCCAGTAGTATAGTCCTCTCAGCTCAAGAGACCCAGTACTTC
CASSIVLSAQETQYF
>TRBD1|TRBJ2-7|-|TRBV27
TGTGCCAGCAGTTTATGGGGACAGGACTCCTACGAGCAGTACTTC
CASSLWGQDSYEQYF
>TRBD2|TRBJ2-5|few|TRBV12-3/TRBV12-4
TGTGCCAGCAGCTTTTCGTCAGCGGGGGGGCAAGAGACCCAGTACTTC
CASSFSSAGGQETQYF
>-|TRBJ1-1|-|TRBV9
TGTGCCAGCACCGGGGGCATGGACACTGAAGCTTTCTTT
CASTGGMDTEAFF
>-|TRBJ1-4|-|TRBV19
TGTGCCAGTAGTACCGACCCGAACAGGGCGACTAATGAAAAACTGTTTTTT
CASSTDPNRATNEKLFF
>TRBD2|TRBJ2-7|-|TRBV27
TGTGCCAGCTCGCGGGGGAACCACGAGCAGTACTTC
CASSRGNHEQYF
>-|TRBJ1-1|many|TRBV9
TGTGCCAGCAGCGGGAGCCCACCAGGGCTTAACACTGAAGCTTTCTTT
CASSGSPPGLNTEAFF
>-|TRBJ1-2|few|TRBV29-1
TGCAGCGTCGAGACAGATGGCTACACCTTC
CSVETDGYTF
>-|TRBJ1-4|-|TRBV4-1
TGCGCCAGCAGCCAAGGCCGGGACAATAATGAAAAACTGTTTTTT
CASSQGRDNNEKLFF
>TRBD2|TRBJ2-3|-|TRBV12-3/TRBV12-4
TGTGCCAGCAGTACTAGCGGCACAGATACGCAGTATTTT
CASSTSGTDTQYF
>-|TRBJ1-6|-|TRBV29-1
TGCAGCGTTGCACTCGGGGCCGTAGGTTCACCCCTCCACTTT
CSVALGAVGSPLHF
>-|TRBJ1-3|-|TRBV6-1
TGTGCCAGCAGTCCCCGGGACTTATCTGGAAACACCATATATTTT
CASSPRDLSGNTIYF
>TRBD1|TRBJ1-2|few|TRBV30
TGTGCCTGTCTAAAACAGGGGGGCGCTTATGGCTACACCTTC
CACLKQGGAYGYTF
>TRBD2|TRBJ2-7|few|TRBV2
TGTGCCAGCAGTGAAGGGGTAGCGGGAGGTTACGAGCAGTACTTC
CASSEGVAGGYEQYF
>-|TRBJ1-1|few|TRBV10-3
TGTGCCATCAGCGAAAGGGGCGCGAAGGGATCCACTGAAGCTTTCTTT
CAISERGAKGSTEAFF
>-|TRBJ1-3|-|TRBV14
TGTGCCAGCAGCCAAGACCTTCCCTCTGGAAACACCATATATTTT
CASSQDLPSGNTIYF
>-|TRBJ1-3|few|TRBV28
TGTGCCAGCAGTTTGTGGAACACCATATATTTT
CASSLWNTIYF
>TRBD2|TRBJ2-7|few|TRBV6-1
TGTGCCAGCAGTGCCGGCTTTGTTAGCGGGCAGCCCTACGAGCAGTACTTC
CASSAGFVSGQPYEQYF
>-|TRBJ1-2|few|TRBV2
TGTGCCAGCAGTGAAGCGATGACAGTCTATGGCTACACCTTC
CASSEAMTVYGYTF
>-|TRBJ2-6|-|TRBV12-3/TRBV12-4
TGTGCCAGCAGTTCCCCCGGCCGAGGGGCCAACGTCCTGACTTTC
CASSSPGRGANVLTF
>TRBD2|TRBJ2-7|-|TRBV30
TGTGCCTGGAGGGCGGGAGACTTCGAGCAGTACTTC
CAWRAGDFEQYF
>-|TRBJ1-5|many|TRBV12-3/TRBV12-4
TGTGCCAGCAGCTCAGGACCTGGTGGGGAACGGCCCCAGCATTTT
CASSSGPGGERPQHF
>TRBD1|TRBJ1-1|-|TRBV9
TGTGCCAGCAGCGTAGACCCGGGACAGGGGGCTGAAGCTTTCTTT
CASSVDPGQGAEAFF
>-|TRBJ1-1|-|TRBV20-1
TGCAGTGATGGATGGAACACTGAAGCTTTCTTT
CSDGWNTEAFF
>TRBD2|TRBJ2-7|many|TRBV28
TGTGCCAGCCCCGTGGGTGGTGAAGCGGGAACCTACGAGCAGTACTTC
CASPVGGEAGTYEQYF
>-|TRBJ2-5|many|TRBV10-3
TGTGCCATCAGTGTAGCGGGACAGTACCAAGAGACCCAGTACTTC
CAISVAGQYQETQYF
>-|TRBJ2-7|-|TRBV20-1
TGCAGTGCTGCCCCGGGACCGAGCTCCTACGAGCAGTACTTC
CSAAPGPSSYEQYF
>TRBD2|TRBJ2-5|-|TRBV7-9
TGTGCCAGCAGCTTTCCGGGACTAGCGGAGAACCAAGAGACCCAGTACTTC
CASSFPGLAENQETQYF
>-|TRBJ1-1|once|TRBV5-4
TGTGCCAGCAGCTTGGATCTGGGACTTGACACTGAAGCTTTCTTT
CASSLDLGLDTEAFF
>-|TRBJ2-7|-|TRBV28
TGTGCCAGCAGGCGGTTAAACTACGAGCAGTACTTC
CASRRLNYEQYF
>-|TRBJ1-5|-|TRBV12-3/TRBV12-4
TGTGCCAGCAGTCCCGACAGCTACAATCAGCCCCAGCATTTT
CASSPDSYNQPQHF
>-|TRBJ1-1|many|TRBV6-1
TGTGCCAGCAGCACGGGCACTGAAGCTTTCTTT
CASSTGTEAFF
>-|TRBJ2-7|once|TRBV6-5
TGTGCCAGCAGTTACATAGGTGAAGGAGGTATTTATGTAAGCGAGCAGTACTTC
CASSYIGEGGIYVSEQYF
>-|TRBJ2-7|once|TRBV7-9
TGTGCCAGCAGCTTAAGCGGGCTCCAAGACGAGCAGTACTTC
CASSLSGLQDEQYF
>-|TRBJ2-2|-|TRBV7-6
TGTGCCAGCAGCACCCAAGCAGGGGTGACCGGGGAGCTGTTTTTT
CASSTQAGVTGELFF
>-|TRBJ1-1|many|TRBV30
TGTGCCTGGAGCCTTCCCCCTGGCACTGAAGCTTTCTTT
CAWSLPPGTEAFF
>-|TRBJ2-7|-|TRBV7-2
TGTGCCAGCAGCAAAACCGGGCCCCTGGGCGAGCAGTACTTC
CASSKTGPLGEQYF
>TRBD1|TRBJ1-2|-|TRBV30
TGTGCCTGGAGTGTGGGACAGGGAGGTTGGTATGGCTACACCTTC
CAWSVGQGGWYGYTF
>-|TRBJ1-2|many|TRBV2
TGTGCCAGCAGTCCTAGTTATGGGGGCCTCGGCTACACCTTC
CASSPSYGGLGYTF